These 20 T cell receptor beta chains share one sample of origin, sequenced in a study of blood T cells in healthy people across ages (dated by TCRdb to the mid-2010s). The method was 5' RACE. A second roughly 7 to 12 cycle PCR used a sample-barcoded 5' primer and a J-beta primer mix. The public reads were reanalyzed by TCRdb: fastp trimming at Q25, MiXCR alignment, in-frame beta chains only. Each CDR3 protein gets just one entry, which takes the most common genes and DNA from the rows behind it. Within this sample are around 1,900,000 distinct CDR3 sequences, with 39% of them counted one time only. The ten largest clones take up 20% to 25% of the sample. Material for sequencing was blood. These receptors originate from a human donor in good health.

The chain is built from TRBV20-1 and TRBJ1-2; D may be TRBD1 (5 bases). Germline V lookup: CDR1 DFQATT, CDR2 SNEGSKA (reference sequence). V was clipped by 5 bases and J by 3 bases, with 16 bases between them. CDR3 length: 14 amino acids. CDR3 residues: CSARTGVGHYGYTF. The CDR3 coding sequence is TGCAGTGCTCGAACGGGGGTAGGACACTATGGCTACACCTTC.

V and J are TRBV13 and TRBJ2-7; 8 bases agree with TRBD1. Per germline, CDR1 PRHDT and CDR2 FYEKMQ (reference sequence). This CDR3 is 14 amino acids long. Trimming cost V 4 bases and J 1 base; bases outside gene matches: 3. Here the CDR3 DNA reads TGTGCCAGCAGCTGGGGGACAGGTTCCTACGAGCAGTACTTC. As protein: CASSWGTGSYEQYF.

The chain uses TRBV10-3 and TRBJ2-4; D is perhaps TRBD1 (5 bases). The assigned J gene may be wrong: the sequence end matches TRBJ2-7 better. This CDR3 region has 12 residues. Germline CDR1 ENHRY, CDR2 SYGVKD. The CDR3 coding sequence is TGTGCCATCAGTGTTCAGGGAAGCGAGCAGTACTTC. It encodes CAISVQGSEQYF.

V usage is TRBV20-1 and J usage is TRBJ2-4, with unresolved D. Near its end, the DNA agrees better with TRBJ2-7, so the J call may be wrong. The CDR3 covers 11 residues. Per the germline V gene, CDR1 is DFQATT and CDR2 is SNEGSKA (reference sequence). As DNA, the CDR3 is TGCAGTGCTAGGAGGTCTTACGAGCAGTACTTC. As protein: CSARRSYEQYF.

Written as DNA, the CDR3 is TGTGCCAGCAGCCCGGACTATAAAGAGACCCAGTACTTC. This codes for CASSPDYKETQYF. The rearrangement links TRBV7-2 to TRBJ2-7, with D perhaps TRBD2 (6 bases). The tail of the sequence fits TRBJ2-5 better, so the J call may be wrong. From germline, CDR1 is SGHTA and CDR2 FQGNSA. This CDR3 has 13 residues.

V is TRBV7-6 and J is TRBJ2-1; 9 bases map to TRBD1. The V and J ends lost 4 bases and 5 bases, in that order; junction bases with no gene match: 6. Per germline, CDR1 SGHVS and CDR2 FNYEAQ. CDR3 size: 15 residues. In nucleotides, the CDR3 is TGTGCCAGCAGCTATGGGGACAGGGTCGACAATGAGCAGTTCTTC. It translates to CASSYGDRVDNEQFF.

The rearrangement joins TRBV7-2 to TRBJ1-2; 7 bases fit TRBD1. The V segment lost 2 bases and the J segment 10 bases; nucleotides outside the gene matches: 7. The CDR3 is 13 residues long. CDR1 and CDR2 (germline): SGHTA, FQGNSA. This chain's CDR3 is CASSLRQGGLYTF. The CDR3 DNA follows: TGTGCCAGCAGCTTAAGACAGGGCGGCCTCTACACCTTC.

This sequence joins TRBV7-6 and TRBJ1-1; 7 bases agree with TRBD1. Losses at the gene ends were 5 bases for V and 4 bases for J; bases not matched to a gene: 10. The CDR3 covers 15 residues. The germline gives CDR1 SGHVS, CDR2 FNYEAQ. The CDR3 loop reads CASSRRQGKSTEAFF. CDR3 sequence (DNA): TGTGCCAGCAGCCGACGACAGGGTAAAAGCACTGAAGCTTTCTTT.

The J gene is TRBJ2-3, the V gene TRBV11-3; TRBD1 matches at 10 bases. The CDR3 totals 16 residues. Trimming took 4 bases from V and 1 from J; bases not matched to a gene: 5. Per germline, CDR1 SGHNT and CDR2 YENEEA. The CDR3 sequence is CASSYRTGGGTDTQYF. The CDR3 nucleotides are TGTGCCAGCAGCTACAGGACAGGGGGGGGCACAGATACGCAGTATTTT.

The rearrangement joins TRBV7-2 to TRBJ2-1, with 11 bases lining up with TRBD2. There are 16 residues in the CDR3. Germline V gene data show CDR1 as SGHTA and CDR2 as FQGNSA. The junction had 8 bases not matched to a gene; V was cut back by 6 bases and J by 4 bases. CDR3 bases: TGTGCCAGCAGTTTTTCGGGACTAGCGGAATACAATGAGCAGTTCTTC. This gives the protein CASSFSGLAEYNEQFF.

Here the CDR3 reads CASSQDKGSGPFGEKLFF. The CDR3 nucleotides read TGTGCCAGCAGCCAAGATAAAGGCTCGGGGCCTTTTGGTGAAAAACTGTTTTTT. This chain uses TRBV3-1 with TRBJ1-4; tentative D call: TRBD1 (5 bases). The CDR3 is 18 residues long. The V end lost 0 bases, the J end lost 7 bases, and 21 bases lay between the germline ends. The germline CDR1 and CDR2 sequences are LGHDT and YNNKEL (reference sequence).

The rearrangement joins TRBV2 to TRBJ2-5; D may correspond to TRBD1 or TRBD2 (5 bases each). Per the germline V gene, CDR1 is SNHLY and CDR2 is FYNNEI. Trimming left V 7 bases short and J 13 bases short, with 19 bases between. This CDR3 comprises 12 residues. The CDR3 region is CASIRDDFIGYF. DNA for the CDR3: TGTGCCAGCATCCGGGACGACTTTATCGGGTACTTC.

The rearrangement links TRBV7-2 to TRBJ2-2, with TRBD1 matching 9 bases. CDR3 length: 15 amino acids. With 5 bases clipped from V and 5 bases from J, the junction kept 6 bases outside the gene matches. Germline CDR1 reads SGHTA; CDR2 reads FQGNSA. As DNA, the CDR3 is TGTGCCAGCAGCCCACACAGGGGGCAAACCGGGGAGCTGTTTTTT. Its translation is CASSPHRGQTGELFF.

This clonotype has more than one count but fewer than ten. CDR3 bases: TGTGCCAGCAGCCAAGACTTAGACATTCAGTACTTC. Amino acid sequence: CASSQDLDIQYF. The chain employs TRBV3-1 and TRBJ2-4; D ambiguous. CDR3 length: 12 residues. The V end lost 0 bases, the J end lost 8 bases, and 5 bases lay between the germline ends. Germline V gene data show CDR1 as LGHDT and CDR2 as YNNKEL (reference sequence).

This clonotype was counted a few times. V is TRBV10-3 and J is TRBJ1-2, with 7 bases aligning to TRBD1. V dropped 4 bases and J dropped 2; count of bases not matched to a gene: 4. This CDR3 is built from 14 residues. Per the germline V gene, CDR1 is ENHRY and CDR2 is SYGVKD. The CDR3 spells CAISVQQGNYGYTF. In DNA, the CDR3 is TGTGCCATCAGTGTCCAACAGGGGAACTATGGCTACACCTTC.

A few counts support this clonotype. The chain links TRBV20-1 to TRBJ1-2; D is possibly TRBD1 (5 bases). Germline assignment: CDR1 DFQATT and CDR2 SNEGSKA (reference sequence). Trimming removed 3 bases at V and 4 bases at J, with 12 bases between. The CDR3 consists of 13 residues. The CDR3 DNA sequence: TGCAGTGCTAGTATCAGGAGGGGCTATGGCTACACCTTC. It translates to CSASIRRGYGYTF.

CDR3 DNA sequence: TGTGCCAGCAGTTTAGATCTTCCCGGGACAGGGGAGTACTTC. Protein sequence: CASSLDLPGTGEYF. The chain recombines TRBV12-3 or TRBV12-4 with TRBJ2-4, with 10 bases aligning to TRBD1. J gave up 14 bases and V 1 base, and 8 bases lay outside the gene matches. The CDR3 has 14 amino acids.

This rearrangement joins TRBV2 to TRBJ1-1, with D uncertain. Germline values: CDR1 SNHLY, CDR2 FYNNEI. Trimming removed 6 bases from V and 8 bases from J, with 13 bases in between. This CDR3 spans 12 amino acids. The CDR3 sequence is CASSWAKSEAFF. CDR3 nucleotides: TGTGCCAGCAGCTGGGCTAAGTCGGAAGCTTTCTTT.

In DNA form, the CDR3 reads TGCAGTGCTTACCCGGCGACTAGCGGTGGAGGGAATGAGCAGTTCTTC. This codes for CSAYPATSGGGNEQFF. The V and J genes are TRBV20-1 and TRBJ2-1, with 9 bases identical to TRBD2. J lost 7 bases, V lost 5 bases, and 15 bases had no gene match. Germline lookup yields CDR1 DFQATT and CDR2 SNEGSKA (reference sequence). There are 16 residues in the CDR3.

CDR3 DNA: TGTGCCAGCAGTTTGGCGGGACAGGGTACTGAAGCTTTCTTT. Its protein product is CASSLAGQGTEAFF. The chain is built from TRBV12-3 or TRBV12-4 and TRBJ1-1; 9 bases are a match to TRBD1. The CDR3 totals 14 residues. J lost 5 bases, V lost 3 bases, and 4 bases had no gene match.